This T cell receptor beta chain was observed in a study of blood T cell repertoires in COVID-19. Study overall: Sites across the United States, Italy and Spain contributed samples from acute and convalescent COVID-19.

With V trimmed by 8 bases and J by 7 bases, 8 bases remained unmatched. The CDR3 is 13 amino acids. Germline V CDR1 and CDR2: SNHLY, FYNNEI. In assigning cohorts, the study relied on participant-reported clinical history. Assay used: immunoSEQ multiplex PCR; TCRdb lists only in-frame clones, some missing. The repertoire holds 450,000 to 500,000 clones, with about nine tenths as singletons. V usage is TRBV2 and J usage is TRBJ1-5; 7 positions match TRBD1. This clonotype was sampled from a woman in her late teens or twenties who had recovered from COVID-19. The sequencing sample was made of PBMCs or T cells enriched from blood (not recorded which). The CDR3 DNA reads as TGTGCCAGCCAGGGGCAGGGGGAACAGCCCCAGCATTTT. Translated: CASQGQGEQPQHF.